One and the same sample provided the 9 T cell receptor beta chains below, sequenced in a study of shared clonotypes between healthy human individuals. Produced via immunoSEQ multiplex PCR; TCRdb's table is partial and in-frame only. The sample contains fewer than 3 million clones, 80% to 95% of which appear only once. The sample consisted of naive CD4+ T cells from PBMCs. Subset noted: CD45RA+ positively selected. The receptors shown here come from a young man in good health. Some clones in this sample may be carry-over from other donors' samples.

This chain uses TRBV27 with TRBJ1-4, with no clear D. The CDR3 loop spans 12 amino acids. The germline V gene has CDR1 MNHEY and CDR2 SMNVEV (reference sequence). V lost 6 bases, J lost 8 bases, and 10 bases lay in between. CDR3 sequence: CASRTGEEKLFF. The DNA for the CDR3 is TGTGCCAGCAGGACCGGAGAGGAAAAACTGTTTTTT.

The CDR3 here is CASSALQGRWEKLFF. For the CDR3, the DNA is TGTGCCAGCAGTGCCCTACAGGGCCGATGGGAAAAACTGTTTTTT. The chain combines TRBV28 with TRBJ1-4, with D perhaps TRBD1 (6 bases). Trimming shortened V by 5 bases and J by 8 bases, and 18 bases separated the two germline ends. The germline V gene has CDR1 MDHEN and CDR2 SYDVKM. The CDR3 extends over 15 amino acids.

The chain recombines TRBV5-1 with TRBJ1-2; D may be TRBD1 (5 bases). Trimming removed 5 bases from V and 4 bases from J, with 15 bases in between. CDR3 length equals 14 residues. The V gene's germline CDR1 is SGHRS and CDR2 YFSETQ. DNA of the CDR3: TGCGCCAGCAGAACTGGAGATCAGGGCTATGGCTACACCTTC. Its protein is CASRTGDQGYGYTF.

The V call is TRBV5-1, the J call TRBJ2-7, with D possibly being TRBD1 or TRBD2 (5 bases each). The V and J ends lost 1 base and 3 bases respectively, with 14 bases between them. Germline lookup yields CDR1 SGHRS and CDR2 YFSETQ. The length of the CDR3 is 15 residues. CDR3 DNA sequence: TGCGCCAGCAGCTTGCCAGGGACCATTCTCTACGAGCAGTACTTC. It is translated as CASSLPGTILYEQYF.

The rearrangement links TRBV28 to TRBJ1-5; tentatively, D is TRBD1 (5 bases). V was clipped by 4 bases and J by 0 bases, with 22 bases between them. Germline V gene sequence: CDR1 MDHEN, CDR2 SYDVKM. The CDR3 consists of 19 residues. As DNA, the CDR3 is TGTGCCAGCAGTTCCCCTGGCTGGGGCCTTCAATATAGCAATCAGCCCCAGCATTTT. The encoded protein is CASSSPGWGLQYSNQPQHF.

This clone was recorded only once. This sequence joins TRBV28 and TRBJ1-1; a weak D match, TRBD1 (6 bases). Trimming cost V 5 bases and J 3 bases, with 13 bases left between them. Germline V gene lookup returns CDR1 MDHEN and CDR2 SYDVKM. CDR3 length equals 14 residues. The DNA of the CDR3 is TGTGCCAGCAGTGAATGGGGGCGGGACACTGAAGCTTTCTTT. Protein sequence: CASSEWGRDTEAFF.

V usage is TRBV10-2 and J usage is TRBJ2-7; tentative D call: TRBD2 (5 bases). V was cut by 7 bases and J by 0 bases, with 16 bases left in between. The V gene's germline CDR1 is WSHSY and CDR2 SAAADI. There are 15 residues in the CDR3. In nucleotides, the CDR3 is TGCGCCAGCACCGCTTGGAGGAGTAGCTCCTACGAGCAGTACTTC. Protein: CASTAWRSSSYEQYF.

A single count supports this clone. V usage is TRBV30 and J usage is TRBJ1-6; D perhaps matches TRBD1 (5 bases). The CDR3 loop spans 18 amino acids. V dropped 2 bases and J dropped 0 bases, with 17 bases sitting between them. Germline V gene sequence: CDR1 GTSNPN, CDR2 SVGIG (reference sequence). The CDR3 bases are TGTGCCTGGAGTCTGGCGAGGGGCTCCAGCTCCTATAATTCACCCCTCCACTTT. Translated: CAWSLARGSSSYNSPLHF.

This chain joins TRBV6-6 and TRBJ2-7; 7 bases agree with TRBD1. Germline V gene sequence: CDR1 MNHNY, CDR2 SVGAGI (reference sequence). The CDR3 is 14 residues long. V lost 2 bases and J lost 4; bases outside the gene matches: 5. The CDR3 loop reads CASSYEQGKYEQYF. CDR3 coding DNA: TGTGCCAGCAGTTACGAACAGGGGAAGTACGAGCAGTACTTC.